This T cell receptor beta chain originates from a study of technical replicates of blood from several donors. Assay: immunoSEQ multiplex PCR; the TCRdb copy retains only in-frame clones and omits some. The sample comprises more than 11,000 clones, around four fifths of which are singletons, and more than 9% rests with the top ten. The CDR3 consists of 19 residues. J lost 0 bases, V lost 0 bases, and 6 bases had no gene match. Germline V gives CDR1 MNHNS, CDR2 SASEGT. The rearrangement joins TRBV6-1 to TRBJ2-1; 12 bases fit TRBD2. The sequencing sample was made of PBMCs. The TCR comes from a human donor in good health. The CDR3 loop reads CASSEAPLAGGPSYNEQFF. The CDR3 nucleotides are TGTGCCAGCAGTGAAGCGCCACTAGCGGGAGGACCCTCCTACAATGAGCAGTTCTTC.